These 31 T cell receptor beta chains were all obtained from the same sample, sequenced in a study of blood T cell repertoires in COVID-19. The table came from immunoSEQ multiplex PCR; TCRdb's copy has only in-frame clones and leaves some out. This sample carries fewer than 250,000 clones, around 87% of them seen once, and the ten largest clones take around 7%. The sequencing input was PBMCs or T cells enriched from blood (not recorded which). These receptors originate from a man aged 30-40 years in a cohort exposed to, infected with or recovered from COVID-19 (not recorded which).

The rearrangement uses TRBV6-5 and TRBJ1-1; D possibly corresponds to TRBD1 (6 bases). CDR1 is MNHEY and CDR2 is SVGAGI in the germline V gene. The CDR3 covers 14 residues. V was clipped by 7 bases and J by 0 bases, with 12 bases between them. CDR3 sequence: CASKPGQLNTEAFF. CDR3 nucleotides: TGTGCCAGCAAACCAGGACAGCTGAACACTGAAGCTTTCTTT.

The CDR3 spells CASSLWGRSTDTQYF. The CDR3 DNA is TGTGCCAGCAGTTTATGGGGCCGTAGCACAGATACGCAGTATTTT. The V gene is TRBV27, the J gene TRBJ2-3; D is possibly TRBD1 (5 bases). Germline V gives CDR1 MNHEY, CDR2 SMNVEV (reference sequence). V was shortened by 1 base and J by 0 bases, with 8 bases between the two germline ends. The length of the CDR3 is 15 residues.

The CDR3 region has the DNA TGTGCCAGCAGCTTACTCAGGTCGGACACTGAAGCTTTCTTT. Its protein is CASSLLRSDTEAFF. V is TRBV7-2 and J is TRBJ1-1; D ambiguous. From germline, CDR1 is SGHTA and CDR2 FQGNSA. This CDR3 has 14 amino acids. V was cut by 2 bases and J by 3 bases, with 10 bases left in between.

The rearrangement uses TRBV28 and TRBJ2-1; no firm D call. Germline CDR1 is MDHEN and CDR2 is SYDVKM. CDR3 length: 15 amino acids. V was pared by 8 bases and J by 8 bases, with 22 bases between. The CDR3 DNA is TGTGCCAGCTACAATGCCTTGGTGACATCCGATGAGCAGTTCTTC. Amino acids: CASYNALVTSDEQFF. The variable domain in full, with the rest retrieved from reference TRBV28 and TRBJ2-1, is DVKVTQSSRYLVKRTGEKVFLECVQDMDHENMFWYRQDPGLGLRLIYFSYDVKMKEKGDIPEGYSVSREKKERFSLILESASTNQTSMYLCASYNALVTSDEQFFGPGTRLTVL.

This sequence joins TRBV7-2 and TRBJ1-5, with a weak D call TRBD1 (6 bases). From germline, CDR1 is SGHTA and CDR2 FQGNSA. Trimming took 1 base from V and 6 from J, leaving 13 bases between them. This CDR3 has 15 amino acids. The CDR3 protein is CASSLEAQGGQPQHF. The DNA for the CDR3 is TGTGCCAGCAGCTTAGAAGCACAGGGCGGTCAGCCCCAGCATTTT.

This rearrangement joins TRBV9 to TRBJ2-7; 10 bases align to TRBD1. CDR3 length: 14 residues. Germline-derived CDR1 and CDR2 are SGDLS and YYNGEE. V shed 4 bases and J 5 bases; nucleotides not matched to a gene: 6. CDR3 nucleotide sequence: TGTGCCAGCAGCCCATCTGGGACAGGGGACGAGCAGTACTTC. It translates to CASSPSGTGDEQYF.

J is TRBJ2-7 and V is TRBV7-2, with 7 nucleotides matching TRBD2. The germline V gene has CDR1 SGHTA and CDR2 FQGNSA. The J segment lost 1 base and the V segment lost 1 base, leaving 13 bases of the junction unmatched. CDR3 length equals 18 residues. The CDR3 here is CASSLESSGWEGSYEQYF. Here the CDR3 DNA reads TGTGCCAGCAGCTTAGAGTCGAGTGGGTGGGAGGGATCCTACGAGCAGTACTTC. Filled out from reference TRBV7-2 and TRBJ2-7, the complete variable domain reads GAGVSQSPSNKVTEKGKDVELRCDPISGHTALYWYRQSLGQGLEFLIYFQGNSAPDKSGLPSDRFSAERTGGSVSTLTIQRTQQEDSAVYLCASSLESSGWEGSYEQYFGPGTRLTVT.

This chain uses TRBV6-5 with TRBJ1-4, with D perhaps matching TRBD1 (6 bases). Germline CDR1 is MNHEY and CDR2 is SVGAGI. The CDR3 loop spans 15 amino acids. The germline V and J ends were trimmed by 2 bases and 6 bases, with 13 bases remaining between them. CDR3 sequence (DNA): TGTGCCAGCAGTTACAACCAGGGGAAGTATGAAAAACTGTTTTTT. Translation gives CASSYNQGKYEKLFF.

This clone was seen a single time. V usage is TRBV11-2 and J usage is TRBJ2-5, with a weak D call TRBD2 (6 bases). CDR3 length: 16 residues. Between the trimmed V and J ends, which lost 6 bases and 0 bases, there was a span of 17 bases. Germline V gene data show CDR1 as SGHAT and CDR2 as FQNNGV. The CDR3 nucleotides read TGTGCCAGCAGACCCAAGGGCTGGGAGGACCAAGAGACCCAGTACTTC. It translates to CASRPKGWEDQETQYF.

The chain links TRBV5-1 to TRBJ2-1, with TRBD2 matching 9 bases. The V gene end was trimmed by 0 bases and the J gene end by 8 bases; junction bases not matched to a gene: 15. CDR1 and CDR2 from the germline V gene are SGHRS and YFSETQ. The CDR3 spans 18 residues. The CDR3 sequence: CASSLAIVFEAGGDEQFF. CDR3 DNA sequence: TGCGCCAGCAGCTTGGCAATCGTATTTGAAGCGGGAGGAGATGAGCAGTTCTTC.

The V gene is TRBV4-1, the J gene TRBJ1-4; no definite D call. The CDR3 extends over 13 amino acids. Trimming stripped 5 bases from V and 13 bases from J, with 17 bases between. Germline CDR1 and CDR2: MGHRA and YSYEKL. The CDR3 here is CASSYDPATGLFF. The CDR3, as DNA: TGCGCCAGCAGCTACGATCCCGCTACGGGACTGTTTTTT.

The V and J genes are TRBV28 and TRBJ2-5, with D maybe TRBD1 (6 bases). Germline CDR1 MDHEN, CDR2 SYDVKM. With 7 bases removed from V and 0 bases from J, the gap between germline ends came to 9 bases. The CDR3 runs 13 residues. The CDR3 region has the DNA TGTGCCAGCAACACAGGGTACCAAGAGACCCAGTACTTC. Protein product: CASNTGYQETQYF.

The rearrangement uses TRBV21-1 and TRBJ1-2. TRBV21-1 constitutes a pseudogene. The CDR3 spans 17 residues. The CDR3 DNA is TGTGCCAGCAGCAAAGTTACGGTGGTGGGGGGGTATTATGGCTACACCTTC. Amino acid sequence: CASSKVTVVGGYYGYTF.

This clone was seen just once. This chain joins TRBV7-8 and TRBJ1-1; D gene unclear. V was cut by 5 bases and J by 8 bases, with 15 bases left in between. Germline CDR1 is SGHVS and CDR2 is FQNEAQ. The CDR3 extends over 13 amino acids. The CDR3 reads CASSPLASFEAFF. The DNA for the CDR3 is TGTGCCAGCAGCCCCCTTGCCAGTTTCGAAGCTTTCTTT.

The chain links TRBV5-1 to TRBJ2-7; 7 nucleotides line up with TRBD1. There are 14 residues in the CDR3. The V gene's germline CDR1 is SGHRS and CDR2 YFSETQ. With V trimmed by 4 bases and J by 2 bases, 6 bases remained unmatched. In nucleotides, the CDR3 is TGCGCCAGCAGCATTCGACAGGGAACCTACGAGCAGTACTTC. This codes for CASSIRQGTYEQYF.

V usage is TRBV24-1 and J usage is TRBJ1-2; TRBD1 matches 8 bases. Germline values: CDR1 KGHDR, CDR2 SFDVKD. The CDR3 runs 14 residues. The J segment lost 5 bases and the V segment lost 4 bases, leaving 5 bases of the junction unmatched. The CDR3 here is CATSDAGGVYGYTF. CDR3 in DNA: TGTGCCACCAGTGACGCAGGGGGCGTGTATGGCTACACCTTC.

The rearrangement uses TRBV7-2 and TRBJ2-1; 11 bases fit TRBD2. The CDR3 length is 19 residues. CDR1 is SGHTA, CDR2 FQGNSA, per germline. The trim removed 6 bases at V and 0 bases at J, leaving 13 bases unmatched. CDR3 sequence: CASSRKTSGVGGSYNEQFF. The CDR3 bases are TGTGCCAGCAGTCGAAAGACTAGCGGGGTGGGGGGCTCCTACAATGAGCAGTTCTTC.

This chain's CDR3 is CATSRRDWTGGSSGANVLTF. As DNA, the CDR3 is TGTGCCACCAGCAGACGCGATTGGACAGGGGGCAGCTCTGGGGCCAACGTCCTGACTTTC. The rearrangement joins TRBV15 to TRBJ2-6; TRBD1 matches at 11 bases. This CDR3 comprises 20 residues. The germline V gene has CDR1 LNHNV and CDR2 YYDKDF (reference sequence). The ends lost 2 bases at V and 0 bases at J; junction bases unmatched: 9.

The gene calls are TRBV11-1 and TRBJ1-4; the D gene is possibly TRBD1 (5 bases). The CDR3 has 14 amino acids. Germline assignment: CDR1 SGHAT and CDR2 FQDESV (reference sequence). Between the trimmed V and J ends, which lost 7 bases and 6 bases, there was a span of 15 bases. CDR3 in amino acids: CASTAGGTDEKLFF. The CDR3 DNA reads as TGTGCCAGCACCGCGGGGGGGACGGATGAAAAACTGTTTTTT.

The gene calls are TRBV3-1 (or the pseudogene TRBV3-2) and TRBJ1-2, with D tentatively TRBD1 (6 bases). Trimming removed 3 bases at V and 8 bases at J, with 16 bases between. Germline-derived CDR1 and CDR2 are LGHDT and YNNKEL (reference sequence). The CDR3 is 14 residues long. CDR3 nucleotides: TGTGCCAGCAGCCAGGGGGCAAAGGTAAACGGCTACACCTTC. Its protein is CASSQGAKVNGYTF.

The chain links TRBV11-2 to TRBJ2-5, with D unclear. The CDR3 is 13 amino acids. Germline V gives CDR1 SGHAT, CDR2 FQNNGV. V dropped 1 base and J dropped 4 bases, with 7 bases sitting between them. DNA for the CDR3: TGTGCCAGCAGCTTAGGAACAGCAGAGACCCAGTACTTC. Its translation: CASSLGTAETQYF.

Written as DNA, the CDR3 is TGTGCCAGCAGCGGTGGACTAGCGGGGACACAAGAGACCCAGTACTTC. Translating gives CASSGGLAGTQETQYF. This sequence joins TRBV5-8 and TRBJ2-5; 12 bases match TRBD2. CDR3 length equals 16 residues. J lost 2 bases, V lost 4 bases, and 6 bases had no gene match. Germline values: CDR1 SGHTS, CDR2 YDEGEE.

This clone showed up just once. V and J are TRBV6-1 and TRBJ2-3; TRBD2 aligns across 11 bases. Germline V CDR1 and CDR2: MNHNS, SASEGT. V lost 1 base, J lost 2 bases, and 11 bases stayed unmatched. The CDR3 loop spans 19 amino acids. CDR3: CASSEGMTLAGGYTDTQYF. CDR3 in DNA: TGTGCCAGCAGTGAAGGGATGACCCTAGCGGGAGGTTACACAGATACGCAGTATTTT.

The V call is TRBV6-5, the J call TRBJ1-1; D is uncertain. Germline values: CDR1 MNHEY, CDR2 SVGAGI. The CDR3 sequence is 13 residues long. The germline V and J ends were trimmed by 4 bases and 6 bases, with 12 bases remaining between them. The CDR3 DNA follows: TGTGCCAGCAGTTTTCAAGGACTGGCTGAAGCTTTCTTT. This gives the protein CASSFQGLAEAFF.

The chain joins TRBV21-1 to TRBJ1-1. TRBV21-1 is noted as a pseudogene. This CDR3 comprises 14 residues. CDR3 coding DNA: TGTGCCAGCACCCCAGACGGGGGGAACACTGAAGCTTTCTTT. Amino acids: CASTPDGGNTEAFF.

The rearrangement uses TRBV7-3 and TRBJ2-1; D not certain. The V and J ends lost 1 base and 0 bases respectively, with 7 bases between them. The CDR3 sequence is 15 residues long. Germline CDR1 SGHTA, CDR2 FQGTGA. CDR3 coding DNA: TGTGCCAGCAGCTTAAGGCAGGACTCCTACAATGAGCAGTTCTTC. Translation: CASSLRQDSYNEQFF.

The gene calls are TRBV7-9 and TRBJ2-7; 9 bases are a match to TRBD1. The V and J ends lost 4 bases and 4 bases, in that order; junction bases with no gene match: 5. Germline-derived CDR1 and CDR2 are SEHNR and FQNEAQ (reference sequence). The CDR3 totals 14 residues. The CDR3 DNA reads TGTGCCAGCAGCTCGCCGGGACAGGGATACGAGCAGTACTTC. Its protein product is CASSSPGQGYEQYF.

The chain uses TRBV7-2 and TRBJ2-5; maybe TRBD2 (6 bases). Germline CDR1 is SGHTA and CDR2 is FQGNSA. This CDR3 region has 19 residues. V lost 6 bases and J 5 bases, leaving 31 bases between the germline ends. CDR3 coding DNA: TGTGCCAGCAGGCGTTCCGGGACTCTGGAGAGGAGGTACGGGGAGACCCAGTACTTC. It translates to CASRRSGTLERRYGETQYF.

The CDR3 here is CASRPSGGNTIYF. CDR3 sequence (DNA): TGTGCCAGCAGGCCGAGTGGTGGAAACACCATATATTTT. The rearrangement links TRBV12-3 or TRBV12-4 to TRBJ1-3; D is ambiguous. V lost 6 bases to trimming and J lost 3 bases, with 9 bases between them. CDR3 length equals 13 residues.

The chain employs TRBV9 and TRBJ1-2; 11 bases align to TRBD1. Trimming took 2 bases from V and 5 from J; bases not matched to a gene: 5. This CDR3 region has 15 residues. The germline CDR1 and CDR2 sequences are SGDLS and YYNGEE. The chain's CDR3 is CASSVGTGGRYGYTF. CDR3 nucleotide sequence: TGTGCCAGCAGCGTCGGGACAGGGGGGCGTTATGGCTACACCTTC.

This clone was seen a single time. CDR3 sequence reads: CASSLALGASNTEAFF. The CDR3 bases are TGCGCCAGCAGCTTGGCCTTGGGGGCCTCGAACACTGAAGCTTTCTTT. The V call is TRBV5-1, the J call TRBJ1-1, with D possibly matching TRBD1 (6 bases). V gave up 0 bases and J gave up 1 base, with 13 bases separating them. CDR3 length equals 16 residues. Germline V gene sequence: CDR1 SGHRS, CDR2 YFSETQ.